This paragraph covers one T cell receptor (beta chain) sequence. Its matching antigen is unknown. Method: immunoSEQ multiplex PCR; TCRdb's copy keeps in-frame clones and lacks some. The table records 150,000 or so clones, about 89% of them present only once. These data are taken from a study of T cell responses to AZD1222 COVID-19 vaccine. Between the trimmed V and J ends, which lost 1 base and 4 bases, there was a span of 13 bases. This CDR3 comprises 15 residues. Germline V gene lookup returns CDR1 LNHDA and CDR2 SQIVND (reference sequence). General observations from the study: Spike-specific TCRs gained breadth and depth after people received two AZD1222 doses. Mostly white British, mostly female donors; authors suggested clonal diversity may be underestimated. Nearly half of spike-specific TCRs reportedly go after variant regions that carry no mutations. Mapped onto spike, vaccine-associated CD4 TCRs spanned it and were dominant at 160-218 and 743-854.

The J gene is TRBJ2-5, the V gene TRBV19; D not resolved. Sample: peripheral blood, taken on day 0 of AZD1222 vaccination. The sequence was obtained from an adult in good health. CDR3 region: CASSIGNIGGETQYF. In nucleotides, the CDR3 is TGTGCCAGTAGTATAGGTAACATCGGCGGAGAGACCCAGTACTTC.